The rows below give T cell receptor beta chains drawn from one sample of a study of cytomegalovirus exposure and HLA in healthy donors. Method: immunoSEQ multiplex PCR; TCRdb's copy keeps in-frame clones and lacks some. The sample shows some 110,000 clones, 12% of them seen only once. The source material was PBMCs. Receptors originate from a middle-aged man in good health and CMV-seropositive. Each CDR3 is given without its conserved first and last residue.

v_gene	j_gene	CDR3aa
TRBV7-6	TRBJ2-5	ASSNHYQETQY
TRBV28	TRBJ1-2	ASGISLAGAYGYT
TRBV19	TRBJ2-5	ASSIGSGAGETQY
TRBV11-2	TRBJ2-2	ASSWTSGDTGELF
TRBV6-1	TRBJ2-5	ASSGRTGEGTQY
TRBV13	TRBJ2-7	ASSLGRLAGVNEQY
TRBV5-1	TRBJ2-3	ASSLMSSGKSADTQY
TRBV7-3	TRBJ2-1	ASSPSGGTRNEQF
TRBV6-1	TRBJ2-5	ASRDRGLGETQY
TRBV27	TRBJ1-1	ASSSGGETEAF
TRBV5-6	TRBJ2-7	ASTEAGVLYEQY
TRBV28	TRBJ2-1	ASSLWTAGYNEQF
TRBV18	TRBJ1-3	GLRAASGNTIY
TRBV10-3	TRBJ2-5	AIRGEGIETQY
TRBV11-2	TRBJ2-7	ASSYFPGGPYEQY
TRBV29-1	TRBJ2-3	SVGGGVAGGIDTQY
TRBV19	TRBJ2-1	ASSIGDKGNEQF
TRBV6-5	TRBJ2-2	ASSYRGRGAAGELF
TRBV6-1	TRBJ2-1	ASSDFYEQF
TRBV28	TRBJ2-7	ASSFPRDLSEQY
TRBV5-1	TRBJ2-5	ASSSGDSGRVKETQY
TRBV6-4	TRBJ2-1	ASSEGEGSSEQF
TRBV7-2	TRBJ2-3	ASSLVSGRGDTQY
TRBV28	TRBJ1-5	ASSSTGNSNQPQH
TRBV15	TRBJ2-1	ATSSQLEGKF
TRBV7-7	TRBJ2-3	ASSPSGSVTDTQY
TRBV29-1	TRBJ2-5	SVGGDRGVETQY
TRBV29-1	TRBJ2-1	SVRRLAGDNEQF
TRBV23-1	TRBJ1-2	ASTYRGLGYT
TRBV19	TRBJ1-5	ASSLPGQGFIGQPQH
TRBV18	TRBJ1-1	ASSPLGSTEAF
TRBV9	TRBJ1-4	ASSVGAEINEKLF
TRBV11-2	TRBJ2-5	ASSLVGTDQETQY
TRBV27	TRBJ2-5	ASSGDRALSLIKETQY
TRBV10-3	TRBJ2-7	AISEPGQPRSGEQY
TRBV10-1	TRBJ2-2	ASASGSNTGELF
TRBV10-2	TRBJ1-1	ASRSQGSTEAF
TRBV9	TRBJ2-3	ASSETGLASTDTQY
TRBV14	TRBJ1-1	ASSRQENTEAF
TRBV6-9	TRBJ1-1	ASSSRGGGTEAF
TRBV27	TRBJ2-1	ASSLPSSGAGNEQF
TRBV6-6	TRBJ2-7	ASSYPVDRVTEQY
TRBV7-9	TRBJ2-7	ASSLRDGGYEQY
TRBV6-5	TRBJ1-3	ASSTGISNTIY
TRBV6-5	TRBJ2-1	ASSSGTRMGEQF
TRBV2	TRBJ2-1	ASRGPSGRVNEQF
TRBV5-8	TRBJ2-1	ASSLGLLSDEQF